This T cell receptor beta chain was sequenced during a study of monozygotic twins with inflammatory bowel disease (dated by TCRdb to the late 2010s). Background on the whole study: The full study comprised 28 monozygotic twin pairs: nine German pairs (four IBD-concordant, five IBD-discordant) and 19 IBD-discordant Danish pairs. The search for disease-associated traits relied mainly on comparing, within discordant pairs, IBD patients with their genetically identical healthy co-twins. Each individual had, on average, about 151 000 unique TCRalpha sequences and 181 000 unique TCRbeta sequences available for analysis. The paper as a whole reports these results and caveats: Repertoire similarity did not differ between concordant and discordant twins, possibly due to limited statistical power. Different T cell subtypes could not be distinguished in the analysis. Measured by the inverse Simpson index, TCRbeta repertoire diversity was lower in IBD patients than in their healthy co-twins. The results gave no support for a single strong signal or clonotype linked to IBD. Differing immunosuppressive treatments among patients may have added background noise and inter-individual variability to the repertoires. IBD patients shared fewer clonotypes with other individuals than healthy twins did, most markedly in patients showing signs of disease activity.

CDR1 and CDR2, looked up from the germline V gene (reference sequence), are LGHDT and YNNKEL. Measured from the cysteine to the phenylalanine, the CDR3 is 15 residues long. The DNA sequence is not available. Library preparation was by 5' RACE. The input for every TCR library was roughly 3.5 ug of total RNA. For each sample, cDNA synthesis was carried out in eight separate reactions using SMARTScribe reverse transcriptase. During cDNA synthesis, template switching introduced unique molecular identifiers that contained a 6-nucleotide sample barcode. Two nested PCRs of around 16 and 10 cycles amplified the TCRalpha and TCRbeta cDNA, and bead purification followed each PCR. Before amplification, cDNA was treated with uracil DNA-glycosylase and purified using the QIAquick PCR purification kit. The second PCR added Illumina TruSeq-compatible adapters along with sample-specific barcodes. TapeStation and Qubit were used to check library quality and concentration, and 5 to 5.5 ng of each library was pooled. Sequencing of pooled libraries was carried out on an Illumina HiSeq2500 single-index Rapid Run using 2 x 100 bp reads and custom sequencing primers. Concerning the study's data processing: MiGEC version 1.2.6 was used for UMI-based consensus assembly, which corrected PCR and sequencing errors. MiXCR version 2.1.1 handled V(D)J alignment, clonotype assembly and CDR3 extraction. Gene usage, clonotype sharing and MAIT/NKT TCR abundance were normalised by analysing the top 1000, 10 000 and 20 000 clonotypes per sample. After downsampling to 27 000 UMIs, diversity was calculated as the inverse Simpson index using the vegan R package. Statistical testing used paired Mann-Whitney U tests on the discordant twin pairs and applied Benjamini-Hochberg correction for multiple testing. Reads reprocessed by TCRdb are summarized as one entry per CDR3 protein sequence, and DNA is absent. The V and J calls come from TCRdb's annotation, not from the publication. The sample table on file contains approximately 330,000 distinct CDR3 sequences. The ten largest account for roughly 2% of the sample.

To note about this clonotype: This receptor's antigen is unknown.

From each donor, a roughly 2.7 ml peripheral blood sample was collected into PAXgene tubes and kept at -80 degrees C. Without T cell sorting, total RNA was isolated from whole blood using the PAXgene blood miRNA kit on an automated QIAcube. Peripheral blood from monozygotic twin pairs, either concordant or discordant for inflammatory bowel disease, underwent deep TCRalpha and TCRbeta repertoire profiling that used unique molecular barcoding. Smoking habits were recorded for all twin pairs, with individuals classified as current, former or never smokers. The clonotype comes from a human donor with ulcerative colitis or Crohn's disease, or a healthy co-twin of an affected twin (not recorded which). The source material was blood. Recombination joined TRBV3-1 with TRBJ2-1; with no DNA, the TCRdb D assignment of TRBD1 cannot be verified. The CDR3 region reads CASSPADSTDNEQFF.